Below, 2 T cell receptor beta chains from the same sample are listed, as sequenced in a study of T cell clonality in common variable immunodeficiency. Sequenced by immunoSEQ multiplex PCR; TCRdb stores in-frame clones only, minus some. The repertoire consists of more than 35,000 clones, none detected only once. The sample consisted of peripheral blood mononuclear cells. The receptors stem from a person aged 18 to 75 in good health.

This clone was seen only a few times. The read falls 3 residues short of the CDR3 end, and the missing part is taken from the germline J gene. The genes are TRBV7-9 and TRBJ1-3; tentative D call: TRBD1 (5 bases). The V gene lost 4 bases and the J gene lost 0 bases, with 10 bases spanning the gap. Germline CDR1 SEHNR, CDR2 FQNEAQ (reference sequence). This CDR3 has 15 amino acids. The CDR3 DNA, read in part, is TGTGCCAGCAGCTCAGGGCTTTTCTCTGGAAACACC. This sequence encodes CASSSGLFSGNT. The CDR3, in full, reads CASSSGLFSGNTIYF.

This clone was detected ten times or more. The CDR3 bases that were read are TGCAGTGCTAGAAAGACAGGGGGCGTTGCGAACACTGAA. Translated: CSARKTGGVANTE. In full, the CDR3 reads CSARKTGGVANTEAFF. The chain combines TRBV20-1 with TRBJ1-1; 10 bases map to TRBD1. The CDR3 extends 3 residues past the end of the read, so its final part is completed from the germline J gene. The V and J ends lost 2 bases and 1 base, in that order; junction bases with no gene match: 7. Germline V gives CDR1 DFQATT, CDR2 SNEGSKA (reference sequence). This CDR3 comprises 16 residues.